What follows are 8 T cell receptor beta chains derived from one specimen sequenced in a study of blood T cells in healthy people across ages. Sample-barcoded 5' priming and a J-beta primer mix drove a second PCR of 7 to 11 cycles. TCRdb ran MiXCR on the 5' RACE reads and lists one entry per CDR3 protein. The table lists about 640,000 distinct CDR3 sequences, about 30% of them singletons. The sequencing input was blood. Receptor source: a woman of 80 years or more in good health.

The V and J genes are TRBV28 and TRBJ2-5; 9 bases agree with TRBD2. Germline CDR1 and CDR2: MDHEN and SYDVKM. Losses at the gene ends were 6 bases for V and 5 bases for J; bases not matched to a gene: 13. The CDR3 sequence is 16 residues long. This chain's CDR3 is CASRSLTGGGAETQYF. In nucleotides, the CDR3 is TGTGCCAGCAGGAGCCTCACTGGCGGGGGGGCGGAGACCCAGTACTTC.

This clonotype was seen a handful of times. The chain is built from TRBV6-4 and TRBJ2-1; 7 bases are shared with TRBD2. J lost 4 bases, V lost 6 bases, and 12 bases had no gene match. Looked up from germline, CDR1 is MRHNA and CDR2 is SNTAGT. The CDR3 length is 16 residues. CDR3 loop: CASSERGSGDYNEQFF. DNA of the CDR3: TGTGCCAGCAGCGAACGGGGCAGCGGGGATTACAATGAGCAGTTCTTC.

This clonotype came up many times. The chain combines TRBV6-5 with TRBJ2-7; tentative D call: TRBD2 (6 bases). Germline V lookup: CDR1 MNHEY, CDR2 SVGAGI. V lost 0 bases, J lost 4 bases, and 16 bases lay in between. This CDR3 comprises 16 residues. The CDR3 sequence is CASSYSGRGTGYEQYF. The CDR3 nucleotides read TGTGCCAGCAGTTACTCGGGTCGGGGGACGGGGTACGAGCAGTACTTC.

The CDR3 DNA reads as TGCAGTGCCGGGAGCAGGGGGTACACAGATGAGCAGTTCTTC. This codes for CSAGSRGYTDEQFF. The chain employs TRBV20-1 and TRBJ2-1, with D tentatively TRBD1 (7 bases). Germline V gene sequence: CDR1 DFQATT, CDR2 SNEGSKA (reference sequence). The CDR3 runs to 14 residues. The V gene lost 6 bases and the J gene lost 8 bases, with 20 bases spanning the gap.

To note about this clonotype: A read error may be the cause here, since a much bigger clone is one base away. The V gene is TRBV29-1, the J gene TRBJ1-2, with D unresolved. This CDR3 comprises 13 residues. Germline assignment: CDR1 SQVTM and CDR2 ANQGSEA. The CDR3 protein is CSAQRKNNYGHTF. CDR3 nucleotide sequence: TGCTCCGCTCAAAGGAAGAATAACTATGGCCACACCTTC.

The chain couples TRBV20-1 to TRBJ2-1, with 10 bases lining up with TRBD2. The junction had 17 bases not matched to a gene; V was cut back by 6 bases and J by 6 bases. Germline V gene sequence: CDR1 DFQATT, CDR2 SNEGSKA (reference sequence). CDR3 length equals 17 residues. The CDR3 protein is CSADHPSGSLSANEQFF. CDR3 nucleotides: TGCAGTGCCGACCACCCTAGCGGGAGTTTATCTGCCAATGAGCAGTTCTTC.

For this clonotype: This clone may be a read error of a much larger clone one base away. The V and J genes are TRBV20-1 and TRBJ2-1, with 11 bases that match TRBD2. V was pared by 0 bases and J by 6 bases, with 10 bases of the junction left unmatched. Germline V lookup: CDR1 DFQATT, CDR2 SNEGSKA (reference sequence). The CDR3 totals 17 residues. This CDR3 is CSARDPSLAGACNEQFF. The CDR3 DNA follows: TGCAGTGCTAGAGATCCCTCACTAGCGGGGGCCTGCAATGAGCAGTTCTTC.

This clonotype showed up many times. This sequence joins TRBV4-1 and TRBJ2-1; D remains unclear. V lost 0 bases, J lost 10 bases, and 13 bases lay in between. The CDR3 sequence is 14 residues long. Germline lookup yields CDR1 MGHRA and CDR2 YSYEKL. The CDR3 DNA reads TGCGCCAGCAGCCAAGAGAACAGCGTAAACGAGCAGTTCTTC. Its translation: CASSQENSVNEQFF.